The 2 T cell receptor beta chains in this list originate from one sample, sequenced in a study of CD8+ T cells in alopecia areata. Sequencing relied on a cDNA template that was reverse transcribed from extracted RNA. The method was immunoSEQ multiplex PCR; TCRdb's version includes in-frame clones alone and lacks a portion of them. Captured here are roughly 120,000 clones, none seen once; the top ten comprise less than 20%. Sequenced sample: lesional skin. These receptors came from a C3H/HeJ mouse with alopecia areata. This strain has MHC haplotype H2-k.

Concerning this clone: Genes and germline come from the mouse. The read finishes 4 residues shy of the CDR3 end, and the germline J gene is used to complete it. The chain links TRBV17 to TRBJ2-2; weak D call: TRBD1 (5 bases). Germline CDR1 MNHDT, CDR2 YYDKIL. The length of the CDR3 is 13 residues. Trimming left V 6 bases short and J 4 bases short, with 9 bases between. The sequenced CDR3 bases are TGTGCTAGCAGGGAGGGGTCCACCGGG. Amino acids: CASREGSTG. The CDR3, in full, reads CASREGSTGQLYF.

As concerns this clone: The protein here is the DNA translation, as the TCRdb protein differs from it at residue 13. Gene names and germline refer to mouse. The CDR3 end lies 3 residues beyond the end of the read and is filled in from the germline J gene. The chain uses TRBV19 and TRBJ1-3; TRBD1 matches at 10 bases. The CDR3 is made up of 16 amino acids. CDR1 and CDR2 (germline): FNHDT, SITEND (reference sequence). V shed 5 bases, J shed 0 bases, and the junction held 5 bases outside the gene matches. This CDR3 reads CASSPGQGDSGNTLYF. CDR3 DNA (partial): TGTGCCAGCAGCCCTGGACAGGGGGATTCTGGAAATACG.